This T cell receptor beta chain derives from a study of cytomegalovirus exposure and HLA in healthy donors. Study-wide results and limits: It was approximately 150 TCR beta chains that were listed as cytomegalovirus-associated. Sequencing likely produced, as an artifact, a cluster of highly shared sequence variants. An analysis was carried out later, and it reportedly showed fewer N-insertions in an Asian-associated ancestry cluster than the approximately 680-donor mean.

Concerning this clone itself: Its specificity is not known.

V was pared by 5 bases and J by 5 bases, with 8 bases of the junction left unmatched. The germline V gene has CDR1 SGHTA and CDR2 FQGTGA. CDR3 length: 15 amino acids. PCR primers comprised 60 Vbeta and 13 Jbeta primers. Per the original data handling: An analysis that came later counted roughly 87 million unique TCR beta chains, roughly 11 million shared. Profiled with immunoSEQ multiplex PCR; TCRdb holds only in-frame clones, not every one. V and J calls and clone size come straight from that table; D and trimming were deduced from the DNA. Of just under 95,000 clones in the sample, 77% were seen once.

Sample: PBMCs. This chain uses TRBV7-3 with TRBJ2-5; 10 bases agree with TRBD2. This sequence was found in a man aged 45-60 years in good health and CMV-seropositive. CDR3 bases: TGTGCCAGCAGCCCCCACCCAGCGGGGGGGGAGACCCAGTACTTC. Its translation is CASSPHPAGGETQYF.